The clone carrying this T cell receptor (beta chain) was counted a few times. The target antigen is unknown. The data are from a study of read filtering for tumor transcriptome and immune sequencing. At the level of the study: The cohort had around 18 men and 14 women aged roughly 40 to 80, mean around 66 years. Study conclusions and caveats: RNA-seq captured clonotypes less deeply and reliably than IR-seq. This fraction held mixed bone marrow immune cells after CD138-negative sorting.

The V gene lost 4 bases and the J gene lost 3 bases, with 9 bases spanning the gap. CDR1 MNHEY and CDR2 SVGEGT come from the germline V gene. The CDR3 covers 13 residues. From about 0.4 ug of RNA, a library with molecular barcoded alpha/delta and beta/gamma adaptors was made. One entry per CDR3 protein, called by TCRdb with MiXCR from the reads. The sample carries around 14,000 distinct CDR3 sequences, roughly 22% recorded once. Sequencing used a population of CD138-negative cells sorted from bone marrow. This clonotype was obtained from a donor at least 40 years old with multiple myeloma. The genes are TRBV6-2 or TRBV6-3 and TRBJ1-2, with D uncertain. The CDR3: CASSSSEDYGYTF. CDR3 in DNA: TGTGCCAGCAGTTCGTCAGAAGACTATGGCTACACCTTC.